This TCR beta chain was sequenced in a study of T cell repertoires in cytomegalovirus infection. TCRdb analysed the reads with MiXCR anew, one entry per CDR3 protein. Here the sample spans 80,000 to 130,000 distinct CDR3 sequences, about 25% being singletons. The clonotype was recovered from a human donor in good health (CMV status not recorded). Some clones in this sample may be carry-over from other donors' samples. Sequences were obtained from CD8+ T cells from PBMCs.

The CDR3: CASSGTSGNFYEQYF. CDR3 bases: TGTGCCAGCAGTGGGACTAGCGGAAACTTTTACGAGCAGTACTTC. This rearrangement joins TRBV2 to TRBJ2-7; 10 bases agree with TRBD2. CDR1 is SNHLY and CDR2 is FYNNEI in the germline V gene. The CDR3 spans 15 residues. J gave up 4 bases and V 4 bases, and 7 bases lay outside the gene matches.